What follows are 14 T cell receptor beta chains derived from one specimen sequenced in a study of T cell responses to AZD1222 COVID-19 vaccine (dated by TCRdb to about 2021). Library preparation was by the immunoSEQ multiplex PCR assay. TCRdb took this table from immuneACCESS and kept in-frame rearrangements with V and J called. Such tables lack part of the clones; where checked against another copy, unresolved V genes explain under half of the gap, and the rest is unexplained. The table for this sample lists about 130,000 clones; about nine tenths of them were counted only once. Of the sample, around 5.9% falls within the top ten clones. The time point label of this sample denotes: baseline before first vaccination. The specimen comprised peripheral blood, sampled on day 0 of AZD1222 vaccination. Every receptor here comes from an adult in good health.

The genes are TRBV3-1 (or the pseudogene TRBV3-2) and TRBJ2-1, with D perhaps matching TRBD1 or TRBD2 (5 bases each). CDR1 and CDR2 from the germline V gene are LGHDT and YNNKEL (reference sequence). V shed 1 base and J shed 6 bases, with 7 bases lying between them. The CDR3 extends over 13 amino acids. CDR3 bases: TGTGCCAGCAGCCAAGCAGGGAGCAATGAGCAGTTCTTC. Translated, it gives CASSQAGSNEQFF.

CDR3 protein: CASSRTGGPDETQYF. The DNA of the CDR3 is TGTGCCAGCAGTCGTACAGGGGGCCCAGATGAGACCCAGTACTTC. The gene calls are TRBV14 and TRBJ2-5, with TRBD1 identical over 9 bases. CDR1 and CDR2 from the germline V gene are SGHDN and FVKESK. V was clipped by 6 bases and J by 5 bases; unmatched bases: 10. This CDR3 has 15 residues.

The chain recombines TRBV7-9 with TRBJ1-2; D call uncertain. The CDR3 covers 13 residues. Germline assignment: CDR1 SEHNR and CDR2 FQNEAQ (reference sequence). Trimming shortened V by 1 base and J by 2 bases, and 5 bases separated the two germline ends. CDR3 protein: CASSLGRNYGYTF. The CDR3 nucleotides read TGTGCCAGCAGCTTAGGACGGAACTATGGCTACACCTTC.

V is TRBV7-9 and J is TRBJ1-5, with D possibly matching TRBD1 (5 bases). V was cut by 4 bases and J by 0 bases, with 13 bases left in between. CDR3 size: 16 residues. Germline V CDR1 and CDR2: SEHNR, FQNEAQ (reference sequence). CDR3 sequence: CASSSGEDYSNQPQHF. CDR3 coding DNA: TGTGCCAGCAGCTCGGGGGAAGATTATAGCAATCAGCCCCAGCATTTT.

This rearrangement joins TRBV6-1 to TRBJ1-3; D might be TRBD1 (5 bases). Deletions cut 4 bases from V and 0 bases from J, with 13 bases between. Germline V gene data show CDR1 as MNHNS and CDR2 as SASEGT. The CDR3 is 16 amino acids. CDR3 residues: CASSAQIRASGNTIYF. DNA for the CDR3: TGTGCCAGCAGTGCCCAGATCAGGGCCTCTGGAAACACCATATATTTT.

The chain is built from TRBV2 and TRBJ1-1; D ambiguous. V lost 6 bases and J 0 bases, leaving 8 bases between the germline ends. Looked up from germline, CDR1 is SNHLY and CDR2 is FYNNEI. CDR3 size: 13 residues. The CDR3 spells CASRIGMNTEAFF. The CDR3 region has the DNA TGTGCCAGCAGAATAGGGATGAACACTGAAGCTTTCTTT. Complete variable domain (other parts from reference TRBV2 and TRBJ1-1): EPEVTQTPSHQVTQMGQEVILRCVPISNHLYFYWYRQILGQKVEFLVSFYNNEISEKSEIFDDQFSVERPDGSNFTLKIRSTKLEDSAMYFCASRIGMNTEAFFGQGTRLTVV.

The CDR3 loop is CASTQSGTGFSYEQYF. For the CDR3, the DNA is TGTGCCAGCACCCAGTCCGGGACAGGGTTCTCCTACGAGCAGTACTTC. V is TRBV27 and J is TRBJ2-7; 9 bases map to TRBD1. Per the germline V gene, CDR1 is MNHEY and CDR2 is SMNVEV (reference sequence). The CDR3 runs to 16 residues. The ends lost 7 bases at V and 0 bases at J; junction bases unmatched: 10.

The CDR3 DNA follows: TGTGCCTGGAACCACGGACAGGGGGTTTTCGATGAGCAGTTCTTC. Amino acid sequence: CAWNHGQGVFDEQFF. The gene calls are TRBV30 and TRBJ2-1; 10 bases are a match to TRBD1. Per germline, CDR1 GTSNPN and CDR2 SVGIG (reference sequence). V lost 4 bases and J lost 8; bases outside the gene matches: 11. The length of the CDR3 is 15 residues.

The chain is built from TRBV19 and TRBJ1-3; 8 positions match TRBD1. The trim removed 5 bases at V and 4 bases at J, leaving 16 bases unmatched. Germline values: CDR1 LNHDA, CDR2 SQIVND (reference sequence). CDR3 length equals 18 residues. CDR3 protein: CASSRTGTGVGGGNTIYF. The CDR3 region has the DNA TGTGCCAGTAGTCGGACCGGGACAGGAGTTGGGGGGGGAAACACCATATATTTT.

This chain joins TRBV5-4 and TRBJ1-1; D call uncertain. Looked up from germline, CDR1 is SGHNT and CDR2 is YYREEE (reference sequence). The CDR3 sequence is 14 residues long. Trimming took 1 base from V and 2 from J, leaving 9 bases between them. CDR3 residues: CASSLQRDNTEAFF. The CDR3 bases are TGTGCCAGCAGCTTGCAGAGGGATAACACTGAAGCTTTCTTT.

V is TRBV6-1 and J is TRBJ1-1, with D perhaps matching TRBD1 (5 bases). V was trimmed by 1 base and J by 6 bases, leaving 15 bases between them. Germline CDR1 reads MNHNS; CDR2 reads SASEGT. This CDR3 region has 15 residues. The CDR3 nucleotides are TGTGCCAGCAGTGAAGTAACCGTCAGGGAACCTGAAGCTTTCTTT. Translation: CASSEVTVREPEAFF.

The rearrangement joins TRBV4-1 to TRBJ2-7; either TRBD1 or TRBD2 may fit D (5 bases each). The CDR3 contains 15 residues. Germline V gives CDR1 MGHRA, CDR2 YSYEKL. V lost 5 bases to trimming and J lost 7 bases, with 21 bases between them. The DNA for the CDR3 is TGCGCCAGCAGCTCTCCGGGACCACCCCAGCGGGAGCAGTACTTC. It specifies CASSSPGPPQREQYF.

This chain joins TRBV2 and TRBJ1-4, with 10 positions matching TRBD1. The junction had 12 bases not matched to a gene; V was cut back by 7 bases and J by 10 bases. Germline-derived CDR1 and CDR2 are SNHLY and FYNNEI. This CDR3 is 15 amino acids long. In DNA form, the CDR3 reads TGTGCCAGCATGGTGACCGGGACAGGGGTTGGAAAACTGTTTTTT. Protein: CASMVTGTGVGKLFF.

The chain carries TRBV6-6 and TRBJ2-3; TRBD2 matches at 9 bases. After removal of 5 bases from V and 4 bases from J, the junction contained 16 bases not matched to a gene. CDR1 is MNHNY, CDR2 SVGAGI, per germline (reference sequence). This CDR3 region has 18 residues. CDR3 amino acids: CASSRLMGSGGPPDTQYF. The CDR3 bases are TGTGCCAGCAGTCGTTTAATGGGGAGCGGGGGGCCCCCAGATACGCAGTATTTT.